The rows below give T cell receptor beta chains drawn from one sample of a study of shared clonotypes between healthy human individuals. Produced via immunoSEQ multiplex PCR; TCRdb's table is partial and in-frame only. The sample consists of some 470,000 clones, around 78% of them appearing once. Input material: PBMCs. The receptor set was obtained from a woman between 40 and 50 years old in good health. Some clones in this sample may be carry-over from other donors' samples. The CDR3 runs from the conserved cysteine through the conserved F or W. Fields, in order: J gene, clone size, V gene, D gene, CDR3 DNA, CDR3 protein. A D gene is named only where the DNA matches it firmly. Not all rows give a size; the values are once, few, many and, for expanded clones, a class.

j_call: TRBJ2-3; clone_size: NA; v_call: TRBV28; d_call: TRBD2; cdr3_nt: TGTGCCAGCAGTTTTACGTCTAGCGGCTACACAGATACGCAGTATTTT; cdr3_aa: CASSFTSSGYTDTQYF
j_call: TRBJ2-7; clone_size: NA; v_call: TRBV5-1; d_call: TRBD1; cdr3_nt: TGCGCCAGCAGCTATGGACAGGGGTCCGAGCAGTACTTC; cdr3_aa: CASSYGQGSEQYF
j_call: TRBJ1-1; clone_size: NA; v_call: TRBV18; d_call: NA; cdr3_nt: TGTGCCAGCTCACCCCAGGGGATGAACACTGAAGCTTTCTTT; cdr3_aa: CASSPQGMNTEAFF
j_call: TRBJ2-5; clone_size: NA; v_call: TRBV7-6; d_call: NA; cdr3_nt: TGTGCCAGCAGCTTCGGGGTAGATGAAGAGACCCAGTACTTC; cdr3_aa: CASSFGVDEETQYF
j_call: TRBJ2-2; clone_size: once; v_call: TRBV6-5; d_call: TRBD2; cdr3_nt: TGTGCCAGCAGTTGGACTAGCGGGAGTATCGGGGAGCTGTTTTTT; cdr3_aa: CASSWTSGSIGELFF
j_call: TRBJ2-7; clone_size: NA; v_call: TRBV4-1; d_call: NA; cdr3_nt: TGCGCCAGCAGCCAAGTCGGCGGGCAAGGTTTCTACGAGCAGTACTTC; cdr3_aa: CASSQVGGQGFYEQYF
j_call: TRBJ1-2; clone_size: NA; v_call: TRBV5-6; d_call: NA; cdr3_nt: TGTGCCAGCAGCTTGTTAGGCCGCACAGCTAACTATGGCTACACCTTC; cdr3_aa: CASSLLGRTANYGYTF
j_call: TRBJ2-7; clone_size: NA; v_call: TRBV4-3; d_call: TRBD1; cdr3_nt: TGCGCCAGCAGCCCCCAGGGACAGGGCTACGAGCAGTACTTC; cdr3_aa: CASSPQGQGYEQYF
j_call: TRBJ1-5; clone_size: NA; v_call: TRBV30; d_call: TRBD1; cdr3_nt: TGTGCCTGGAGTGTAGCAGGGGGATACAATCAGCCCCAGCATTTT; cdr3_aa: CAWSVAGGYNQPQHF
j_call: TRBJ1-4; clone_size: NA; v_call: TRBV27; d_call: NA; cdr3_nt: TGTGCCAGCAGTTTATACAGGGCAACTGGGGAGGAAAAACTGTTTTTT; cdr3_aa: CASSLYRATGEEKLFF
j_call: TRBJ1-4; clone_size: NA; v_call: TRBV28; d_call: NA; cdr3_nt: TGTGCCAGCAGAGGGCCTAATGAAAAACTGTTTTTT; cdr3_aa: CASRGPNEKLFF
j_call: TRBJ2-1; clone_size: NA; v_call: TRBV9; d_call: NA; cdr3_nt: TGTGCCAGCAGCGTAGTCCCCCCTCTTGACGGTAGCTTGGGCTCCTACAATGAGCAGTTCTTC; cdr3_aa: CASSVVPPLDGSLGSYNEQFF
j_call: TRBJ2-1; clone_size: NA; v_call: TRBV7-8; d_call: TRBD2; cdr3_nt: TGTGCCAGCAGCTTAGGAGCGGGATGGTACAATGAGCAGTTCTTC; cdr3_aa: CASSLGAGWYNEQFF
j_call: TRBJ1-2; clone_size: NA; v_call: TRBV5-1; d_call: NA; cdr3_nt: TGCGCCAGCAGAGTAGCCCCCCGGTCGGGGGCGTCCTATGGCTACACCTTC; cdr3_aa: CASRVAPRSGASYGYTF
j_call: TRBJ1-1; clone_size: NA; v_call: TRBV5-1; d_call: TRBD1; cdr3_nt: TGCGCCAGCAGCAGCCAGGACAGGGGGACGACTGAAGCTTTCTTT; cdr3_aa: CASSSQDRGTTEAFF
j_call: TRBJ2-1; clone_size: NA; v_call: TRBV9; d_call: NA; cdr3_nt: TGTGCCAGCAGCGAGGGGGGTCAGGGCCTGGTGAATGAGCAGTTCTTC; cdr3_aa: CASSEGGQGLVNEQFF
j_call: TRBJ1-5; clone_size: NA; v_call: TRBV28; d_call: TRBD1; cdr3_nt: TGTGCCAGCAAGATGGGACAGCACAATCAGCCCCAGCATTTT; cdr3_aa: CASKMGQHNQPQHF
j_call: TRBJ1-3; clone_size: NA; v_call: TRBV5-1; d_call: TRBD1; cdr3_nt: TGCGCCAGCAGCCCGCGACAGGGGGCGAGCTCTGGAAACACCATATATTTT; cdr3_aa: CASSPRQGASSGNTIYF
j_call: TRBJ2-2; clone_size: NA; v_call: TRBV5-1; d_call: NA; cdr3_nt: TGCGCCAGCAGCTTCAGATCGGACGGGAACACCGGGGAGCTGTTTTTT; cdr3_aa: CASSFRSDGNTGELFF
j_call: TRBJ1-1; clone_size: NA; v_call: TRBV6-5; d_call: NA; cdr3_nt: TGTGCCAGCAGTTACTCGGGGGGTCCAGAAGCTTTCTTT; cdr3_aa: CASSYSGGPEAFF
j_call: TRBJ2-5; clone_size: NA; v_call: TRBV20-1; d_call: NA; cdr3_nt: TGCAGTGCTAGGGTCAAGGAGACCCAGTACTTC; cdr3_aa: CSARVKETQYF
j_call: TRBJ2-5; clone_size: NA; v_call: TRBV28; d_call: TRBD1; cdr3_nt: TGTGCCAGCACCTCGGGACAGGGGCAAGAGACCCAGTACTTC; cdr3_aa: CASTSGQGQETQYF
j_call: TRBJ1-1; clone_size: NA; v_call: TRBV6-5; d_call: NA; cdr3_nt: TGTGCCAGCAGACCGAGGCGGGGCGACACTGAAGCTTTCTTT; cdr3_aa: CASRPRRGDTEAFF
j_call: TRBJ2-1; clone_size: NA; v_call: TRBV9; d_call: NA; cdr3_nt: TGTGCCAGCAGCGTAGTCGGCGAGAGCTCCTACAATGAGCAGTTCTTC; cdr3_aa: CASSVVGESSYNEQFF
j_call: TRBJ2-2; clone_size: NA; v_call: TRBV7-3; d_call: TRBD1; cdr3_nt: TGTGCCAGCAGCAAGCAATCGGGACAGGGGGTTAACACCGGGGAGCTGTTTTTT; cdr3_aa: CASSKQSGQGVNTGELFF
j_call: TRBJ2-1; clone_size: few; v_call: TRBV7-3; d_call: NA; cdr3_nt: TGTGCCAGCAGCTTAAGTCTAGCGTCCTACAATGAGCAGTTCTTC; cdr3_aa: CASSLSLASYNEQFF
j_call: TRBJ2-1; clone_size: NA; v_call: TRBV29-1; d_call: TRBD2; cdr3_nt: TGCAGCGTTGTAGAACTAGCGGGCAGATCATACTACAATGAGCAGTTCTTC; cdr3_aa: CSVVELAGRSYYNEQFF
j_call: TRBJ1-2; clone_size: once; v_call: TRBV6-6; d_call: NA; cdr3_nt: TGTGCCAGCAGTTACGGACAGCGCTATGGCTACACCTTC; cdr3_aa: CASSYGQRYGYTF
j_call: TRBJ2-7; clone_size: NA; v_call: TRBV6-6; d_call: TRBD2; cdr3_nt: TGTGCCACCGAGAGCGGGAGTGGGTCCTACGAGCAGTACTTC; cdr3_aa: CATESGSGSYEQYF
j_call: TRBJ2-7; clone_size: NA; v_call: TRBV30; d_call: TRBD1; cdr3_nt: TGTGCCTGCGCCCACCAGGGGGCGGGTTACGAGCAGTACTTC; cdr3_aa: CACAHQGAGYEQYF
j_call: TRBJ1-5; clone_size: NA; v_call: TRBV28; d_call: NA; cdr3_nt: TGTGCCAGCAAAGGGCCCCTAGGCACCCTAAATCAGCCCCAGCATTTT; cdr3_aa: CASKGPLGTLNQPQHF
j_call: TRBJ2-3; clone_size: NA; v_call: TRBV7-9; d_call: NA; cdr3_nt: TGTGCCAGCAGCCCCCAGCATACGCAGTATTTT; cdr3_aa: CASSPQHTQYF
j_call: TRBJ2-5; clone_size: few; v_call: TRBV29-1; d_call: TRBD2; cdr3_nt: TGCAGCGTTAGCCCCTCGTCGGGAGGGCCGGGGGAGACCCAGTACTTC; cdr3_aa: CSVSPSSGGPGETQYF
j_call: TRBJ2-1; clone_size: NA; v_call: TRBV5-3; d_call: NA; cdr3_nt: TGTGCCAGAAGCTTGTTGTGCGGGCGCAGTCTCCTCAATGAGCAGTTCTTC; cdr3_aa: CARSLLCGRSLLNEQFF
j_call: TRBJ2-1; clone_size: NA; v_call: TRBV6-1; d_call: NA; cdr3_nt: TGTGCCAGCACCTTAGGGACCGACAGTGAGCAGTTCTTC; cdr3_aa: CASTLGTDSEQFF